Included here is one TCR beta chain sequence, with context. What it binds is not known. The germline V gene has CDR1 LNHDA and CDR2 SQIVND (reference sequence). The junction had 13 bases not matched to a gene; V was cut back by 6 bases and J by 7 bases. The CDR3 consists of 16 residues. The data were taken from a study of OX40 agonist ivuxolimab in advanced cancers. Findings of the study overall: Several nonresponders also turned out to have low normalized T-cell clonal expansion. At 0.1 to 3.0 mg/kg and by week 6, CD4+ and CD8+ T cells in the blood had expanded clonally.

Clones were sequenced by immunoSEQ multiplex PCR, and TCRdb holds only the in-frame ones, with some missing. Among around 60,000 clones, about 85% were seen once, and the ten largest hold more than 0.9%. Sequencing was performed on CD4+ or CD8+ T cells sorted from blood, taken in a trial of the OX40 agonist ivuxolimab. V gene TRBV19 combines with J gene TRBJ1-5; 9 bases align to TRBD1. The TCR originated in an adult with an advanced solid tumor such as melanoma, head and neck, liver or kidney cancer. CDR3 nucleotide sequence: TGTGCCAGTAGCAGAAAGGACAGGGGATTTGAACAGCCCCAGCATTTT. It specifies CASSRKDRGFEQPQHF.